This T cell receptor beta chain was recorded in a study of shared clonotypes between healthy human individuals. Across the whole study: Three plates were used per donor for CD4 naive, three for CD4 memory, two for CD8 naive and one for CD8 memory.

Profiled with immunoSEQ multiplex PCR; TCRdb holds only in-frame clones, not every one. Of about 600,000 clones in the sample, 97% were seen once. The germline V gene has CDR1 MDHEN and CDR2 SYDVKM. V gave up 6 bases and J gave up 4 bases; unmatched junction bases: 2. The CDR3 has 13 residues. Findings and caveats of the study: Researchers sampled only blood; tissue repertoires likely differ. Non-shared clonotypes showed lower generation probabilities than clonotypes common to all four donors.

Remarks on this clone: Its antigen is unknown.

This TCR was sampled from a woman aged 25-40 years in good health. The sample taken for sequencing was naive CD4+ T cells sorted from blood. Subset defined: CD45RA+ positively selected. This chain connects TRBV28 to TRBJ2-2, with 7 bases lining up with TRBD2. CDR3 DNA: TGTGCCAGCAGGAGACTAGCCACCGGGGAGCTGTTTTTT. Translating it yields CASRRLATGELFF.